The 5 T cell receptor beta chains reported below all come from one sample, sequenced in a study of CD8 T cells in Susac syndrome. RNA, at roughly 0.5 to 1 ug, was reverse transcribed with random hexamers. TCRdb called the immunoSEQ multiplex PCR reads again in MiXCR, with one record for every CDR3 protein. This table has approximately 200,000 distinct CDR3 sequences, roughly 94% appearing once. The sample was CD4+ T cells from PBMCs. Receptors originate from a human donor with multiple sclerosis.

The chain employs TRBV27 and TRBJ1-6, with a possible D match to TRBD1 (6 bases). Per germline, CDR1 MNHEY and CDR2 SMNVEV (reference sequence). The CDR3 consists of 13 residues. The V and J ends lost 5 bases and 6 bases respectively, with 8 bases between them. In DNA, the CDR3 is TGTGCCAGCAGTAGGACAGTTAATTCACCCCTCCACTTT. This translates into CASSRTVNSPLHF.

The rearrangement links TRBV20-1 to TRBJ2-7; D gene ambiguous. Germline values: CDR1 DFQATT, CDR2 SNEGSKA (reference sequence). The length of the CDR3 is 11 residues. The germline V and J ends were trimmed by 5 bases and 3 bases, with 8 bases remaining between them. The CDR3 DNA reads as TGCAGTGCTGCCACAGACTACGAGCAGTACTTC. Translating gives CSAATDYEQYF.

The DNA of the CDR3 is TGCAGTGCTAGGAGTCATCTGGATGAGCAGTTCTTC. This sequence encodes CSARSHLDEQFF. The rearrangement links TRBV20-1 to TRBJ2-1; the D is unclear. The length of the CDR3 is 12 residues. V was trimmed by 3 bases and J by 8 bases, leaving 11 bases between them. The germline V gene encodes CDR1 DFQATT and CDR2 SNEGSKA (reference sequence).

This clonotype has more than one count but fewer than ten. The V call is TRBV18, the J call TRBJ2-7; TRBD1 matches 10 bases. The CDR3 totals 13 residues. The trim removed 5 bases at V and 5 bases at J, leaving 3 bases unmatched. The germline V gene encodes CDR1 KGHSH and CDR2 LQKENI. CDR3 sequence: CASSGDRGNEQYF. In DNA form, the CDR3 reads TGTGCCAGCTCAGGGGACAGGGGTAACGAGCAGTACTTC.

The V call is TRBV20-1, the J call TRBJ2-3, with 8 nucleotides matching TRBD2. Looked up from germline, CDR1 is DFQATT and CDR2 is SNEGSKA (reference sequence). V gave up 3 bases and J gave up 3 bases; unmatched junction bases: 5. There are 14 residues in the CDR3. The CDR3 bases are TGCAGTGCTAGTGGTAGCGGGGCGACAGATACGCAGTATTTT. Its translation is CSASGSGATDTQYF.